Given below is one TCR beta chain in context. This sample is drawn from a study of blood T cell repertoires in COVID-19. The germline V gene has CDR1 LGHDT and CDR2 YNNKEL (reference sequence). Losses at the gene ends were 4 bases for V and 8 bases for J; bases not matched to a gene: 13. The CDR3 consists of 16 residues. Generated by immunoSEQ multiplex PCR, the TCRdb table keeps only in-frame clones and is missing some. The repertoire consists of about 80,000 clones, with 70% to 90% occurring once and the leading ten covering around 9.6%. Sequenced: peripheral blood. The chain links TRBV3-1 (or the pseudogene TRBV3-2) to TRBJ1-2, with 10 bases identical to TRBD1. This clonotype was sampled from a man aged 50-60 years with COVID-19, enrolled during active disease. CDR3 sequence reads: CASSPTRTGGPRGYTF. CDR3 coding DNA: TGTGCCAGCAGCCCGACTAGGACAGGGGGACCTCGGGGCTACACCTTC.